The 8 T cell receptor beta chains presented below share a single source sample, sequenced in a study of blood T cells in healthy people across ages. A second PCR, run for roughly 6 to 11 cycles, used a sample-barcoded 5' primer plus a J-beta primer mix. TCRdb re-analysed the 5' RACE reads in MiXCR, keeping a single row per CDR3 protein. This table holds 750,000 to 1,000,000 distinct CDR3 sequences, 25% to 35% found once. The same data also went into a second study, on T cells of mothers and their children.

Material: blood. These receptors came from a woman aged 35 to 49 in good health.

This clonotype was detected many times. The chain links TRBV7-9 to TRBJ2-1; 12 positions agree with TRBD2. Germline CDR1 reads SEHNR; CDR2 reads FQNEAQ (reference sequence). V lost 3 bases, J lost 9 bases, and 6 bases stayed unmatched. This CDR3 is 15 amino acids long. The CDR3 DNA reads as TGTGCCAGCAGCTTCCTAGCGGGGGGGCTTGGTGAGCAGTTCTTC. Translated, it gives CASSFLAGGLGEQFF.

J is TRBJ2-4 and V is TRBV7-6; 7 bases map to TRBD1. The J call is doubtful: the DNA matches TRBJ2-7 better. CDR1 is SGHVS, CDR2 FNYEAQ, per germline. The CDR3 runs 14 residues. The CDR3 sequence: CASSLGQILFEQYF. Written as DNA, the CDR3 is TGTGCCAGCAGCTTGGGACAGATTCTCTTCGAGCAGTACTTC.

The sample holds many counts of this clonotype. This sequence joins TRBV12-3 or TRBV12-4 and TRBJ2-7; D uncertain. Trimming stripped 2 bases from V and 6 bases from J, with 8 bases between. This CDR3 has 12 amino acids. CDR3 region: CASSLYPGEQYF. CDR3 nucleotide sequence: TGTGCCAGCAGTTTATATCCAGGCGAGCAGTACTTC.

Of note for this clonotype: This may arise from a read error, as a much more abundant clone is one base away. This rearrangement joins TRBV7-9 to TRBJ2-3; 8 bases fit TRBD2. The CDR3 runs to 15 residues. CDR1 is SEHNR and CDR2 is FQNEAQ in the germline V gene (reference sequence). The CDR3 loop reads CANSLRGASTDTQYF. The CDR3, as DNA: TGTGCCAACAGCTTGCGGGGGGCCTCCACAGATACGCAGTATTTT. Based on the CDR3 plus reference TRBV7-9 and TRBJ2-3, the full variable domain is DTGVSQNPRHKITKRGQNVTFRCDPISEHNRLYWYRQTLGQGPEFLTYFQNEAQLEKSRLLSDRFSAERPKGSFSTLEIQRTEQGDSAMYLCANSLRGASTDTQYFGPGTRLTVL.

In its sample, this clonotype was seen many times. The chain is built from TRBV29-1 and TRBJ2-7; D might be TRBD1 (6 bases). Germline V gene data show CDR1 as SQVTM and CDR2 as ANQGSEA. Trimming took off 7 bases at V and 1 base at J, with 17 bases between the two ends. This CDR3 region has 14 residues. CDR3 protein: CSGSQGTHSYEQYF. As DNA, the CDR3 is TGCAGCGGATCACAGGGCACGCATTCCTACGAGCAGTACTTC.

This clonotype was observed a handful of times. V usage is TRBV12-3 or TRBV12-4 and J usage is TRBJ2-1; 7 nucleotides agree with TRBD1. This CDR3 has 17 residues. V shed 3 bases, J shed 2 bases, and the junction held 10 bases outside the gene matches. The CDR3 bases are TGTGCCAGCAGTTTGGGGTTTAGGGGGCCCGCCTACAATGAGCAGTTCTTC. This encodes CASSLGFRGPAYNEQFF.

This clonotype was seen a few times. V usage is TRBV20-1 and J usage is TRBJ2-7; D may be TRBD2 (6 bases). The length of the CDR3 is 14 residues. Germline assignment: CDR1 DFQATT and CDR2 SNEGSKA (reference sequence). The germline V and J ends were trimmed by 3 bases and 0 bases, with 12 bases remaining between them. In DNA, the CDR3 is TGCAGTGCTAGCGCCGGGACTCGCTCCTACGAGCAGTACTTC. Its translation: CSASAGTRSYEQYF.

The V and J genes are TRBV20-1 and TRBJ2-1; 7 nucleotides match TRBD2. J lost 10 bases, V lost 0 bases, and 12 bases had no gene match. CDR3 size: 15 residues. Germline loops: CDR1 DFQATT, CDR2 SNEGSKA (reference sequence). The CDR3 DNA reads as TGCAGTGCTAGAGAGGAGCGGGGAGCGGGAACGGAGCAGTTCTTC. It yields the protein CSAREERGAGTEQFF.